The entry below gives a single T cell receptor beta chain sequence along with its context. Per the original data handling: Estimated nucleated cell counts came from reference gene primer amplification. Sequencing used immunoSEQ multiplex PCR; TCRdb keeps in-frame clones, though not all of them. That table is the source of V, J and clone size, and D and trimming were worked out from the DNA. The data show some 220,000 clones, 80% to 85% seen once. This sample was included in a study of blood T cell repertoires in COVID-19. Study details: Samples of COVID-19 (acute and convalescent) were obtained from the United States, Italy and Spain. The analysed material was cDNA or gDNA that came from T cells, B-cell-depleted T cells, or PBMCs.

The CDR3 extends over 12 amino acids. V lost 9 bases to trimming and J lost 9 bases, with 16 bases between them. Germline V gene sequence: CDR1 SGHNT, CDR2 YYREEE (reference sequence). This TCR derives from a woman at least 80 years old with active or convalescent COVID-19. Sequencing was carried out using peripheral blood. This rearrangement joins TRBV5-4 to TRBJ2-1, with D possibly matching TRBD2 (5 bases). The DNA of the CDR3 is TGTGCCACTCAGCCGGGGTCCAGTGAGCAGTTCTTC. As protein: CATQPGSSEQFF. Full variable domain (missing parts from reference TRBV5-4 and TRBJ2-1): ETGVTQSPTHLIKTRGQQVTLRCSSQSGHNTVSWYQQALGQGPQFIFQYYREEENGRGNFPPRFSGLQFPNYSSELNVNALELDDSALYLCATQPGSSEQFFGPGTRLTVL.